The clone carrying this TCR beta chain was detected many times. What it binds is unknown. The data derive from a study of blood T cells in healthy people across ages. Primers used in a second PCR of about 7 to 12 cycles were a sample-barcoded 5' primer and a J-beta primer mix. From the 5' RACE reads, TCRdb called clonotypes with MiXCR, one entry per CDR3 protein. The sample consists of about 1,600,000 distinct CDR3 sequences, 42% of them appearing once. Germline CDR1 and CDR2: MNHEY and SMNVEV (reference sequence). V lost 2 bases and J lost 2, with 11 bases in between. The CDR3 contains 15 residues. Study-level points and caveats: Estimated diversity that came from one million T cells was considered an underestimate. Per million T cells, the diversity of TCR beta decreased roughly linearly as age advanced.

Donors ranged from 6 to 90 years old and were healthy Caucasians in Russia. Every sample yielded at least 6.5 million isolated PBMCs. This chain links TRBV27 with TRBJ2-3, with D possibly matching TRBD2 (5 bases). Material for sequencing was blood. This receptor was identified in a woman aged 18 to 35 in good health. Written as DNA, the CDR3 is TGTGCCAGCAGTTTAACGCTAGCCCTCACAGATACGCAGTATTTT. Its translation: CASSLTLALTDTQYF.